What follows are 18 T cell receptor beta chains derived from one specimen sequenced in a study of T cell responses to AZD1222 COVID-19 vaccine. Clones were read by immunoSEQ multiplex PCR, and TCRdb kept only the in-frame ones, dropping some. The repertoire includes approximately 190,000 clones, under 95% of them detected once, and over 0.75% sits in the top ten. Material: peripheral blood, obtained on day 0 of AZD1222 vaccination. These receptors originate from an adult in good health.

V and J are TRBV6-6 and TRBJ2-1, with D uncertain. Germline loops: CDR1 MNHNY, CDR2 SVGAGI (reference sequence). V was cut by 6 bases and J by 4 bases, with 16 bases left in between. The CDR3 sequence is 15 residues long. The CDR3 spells CASSSTRSAYNEQFF. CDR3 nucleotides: TGTGCCAGCAGCTCGACACGGTCGGCGTACAATGAGCAGTTCTTC.

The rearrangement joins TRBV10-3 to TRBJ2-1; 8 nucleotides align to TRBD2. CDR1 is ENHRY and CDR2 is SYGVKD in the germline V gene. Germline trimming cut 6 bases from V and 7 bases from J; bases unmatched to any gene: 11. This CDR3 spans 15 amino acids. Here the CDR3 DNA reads TGTGCCATCAGCCCACCCGGGAGGGCGTCGAATGAGCAGTTCTTC. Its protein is CAISPPGRASNEQFF.

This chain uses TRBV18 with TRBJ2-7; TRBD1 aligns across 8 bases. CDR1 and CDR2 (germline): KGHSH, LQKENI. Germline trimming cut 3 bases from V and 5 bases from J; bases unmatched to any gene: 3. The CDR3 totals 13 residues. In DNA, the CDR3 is TGTGCCAGCTCACCTGGACAGGGTGACGAGCAGTACTTC. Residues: CASSPGQGDEQYF. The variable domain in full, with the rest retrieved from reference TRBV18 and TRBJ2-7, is NAGVMQNPRHLVRRRGQEARLRCSPMKGHSHVYWYRQLPEEGLKFMVYLQKENIIDESGMPKERFSAEFPKEGPSILRIQQVVRGDSAAYFCASSPGQGDEQYFGPGTRLTVT.

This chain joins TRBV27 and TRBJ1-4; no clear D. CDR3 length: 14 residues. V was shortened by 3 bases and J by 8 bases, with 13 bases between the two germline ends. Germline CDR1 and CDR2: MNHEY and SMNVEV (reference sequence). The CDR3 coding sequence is TGTGCCAGCAGTTTGCCGGCGCCGGGGGAAAAACTGTTTTTT. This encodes CASSLPAPGEKLFF. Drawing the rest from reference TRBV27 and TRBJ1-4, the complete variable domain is EAQVTQNPRYLITVTGKKLTVTCSQNMNHEYMSWYRQDPGLGLRQIYYSMNVEVTDKGDVPEGYKVSRKEKRNFPLILESPSPNQTSLYFCASSLPAPGEKLFFGSGTQLSVL.

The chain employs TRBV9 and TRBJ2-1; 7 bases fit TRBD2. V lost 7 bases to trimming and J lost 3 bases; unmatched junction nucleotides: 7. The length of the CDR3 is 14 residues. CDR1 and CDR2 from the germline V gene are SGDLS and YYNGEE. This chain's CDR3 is CASGPGGDYNEQFF. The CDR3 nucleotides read TGTGCCAGCGGGCCTGGGGGGGACTACAATGAGCAGTTCTTC.

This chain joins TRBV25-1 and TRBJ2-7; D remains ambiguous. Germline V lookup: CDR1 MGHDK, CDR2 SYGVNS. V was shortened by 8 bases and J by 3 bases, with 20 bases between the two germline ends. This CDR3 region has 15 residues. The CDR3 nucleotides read TGTGCCAGCTCCCGGGCAGGAACCGTTGGCTACGAGCAGTACTTC. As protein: CASSRAGTVGYEQYF.

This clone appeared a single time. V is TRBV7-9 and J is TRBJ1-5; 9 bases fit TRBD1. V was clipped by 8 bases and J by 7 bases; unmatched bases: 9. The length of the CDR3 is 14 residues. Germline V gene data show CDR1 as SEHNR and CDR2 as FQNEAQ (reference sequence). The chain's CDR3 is CASGSDRGGQPQHF. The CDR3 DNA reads TGTGCCAGCGGGTCGGACAGGGGAGGGCAGCCCCAGCATTTT. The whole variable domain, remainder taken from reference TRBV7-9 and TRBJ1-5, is DTGVSQNPRHKITKRGQNVTFRCDPISEHNRLYWYRQTLGQGPEFLTYFQNEAQLEKSRLLSDRFSAERPKGSFSTLEIQRTEQGDSAMYLCASGSDRGGQPQHFGDGTRLSIL.

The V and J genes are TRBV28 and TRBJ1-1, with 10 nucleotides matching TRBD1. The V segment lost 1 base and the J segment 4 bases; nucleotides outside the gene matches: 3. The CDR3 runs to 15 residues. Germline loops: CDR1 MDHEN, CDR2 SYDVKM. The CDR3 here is CASSLYRDRGTEAFF. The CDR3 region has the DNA TGTGCCAGCAGTTTATACCGGGACAGGGGCACTGAAGCTTTCTTT.

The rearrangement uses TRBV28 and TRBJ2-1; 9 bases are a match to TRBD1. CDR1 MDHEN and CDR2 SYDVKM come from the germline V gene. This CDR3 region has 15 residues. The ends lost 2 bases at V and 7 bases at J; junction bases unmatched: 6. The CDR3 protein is CASSLLQGAGNEQFF. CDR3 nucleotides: TGTGCCAGCAGTTTACTACAGGGGGCGGGTAATGAGCAGTTCTTC.

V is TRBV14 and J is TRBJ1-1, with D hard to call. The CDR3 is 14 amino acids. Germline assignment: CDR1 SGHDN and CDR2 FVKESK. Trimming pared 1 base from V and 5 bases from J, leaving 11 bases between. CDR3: CASSQVLGVTEAFF. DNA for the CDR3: TGTGCCAGCAGCCAAGTCTTGGGAGTAACTGAAGCTTTCTTT.

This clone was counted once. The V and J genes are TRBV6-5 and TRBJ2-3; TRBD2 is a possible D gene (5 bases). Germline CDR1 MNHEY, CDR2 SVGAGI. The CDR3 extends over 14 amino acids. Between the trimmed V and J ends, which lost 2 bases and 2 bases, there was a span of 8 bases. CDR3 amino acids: CASSYTRDTDTQYF. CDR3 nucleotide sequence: TGTGCCAGCAGTTACACCCGGGACACAGATACGCAGTATTTT.

CDR3 loop: CASSARIPDYEQYF. For the CDR3, the DNA is TGTGCCAGCAGTGCTAGGATTCCAGACTACGAGCAGTACTTC. The rearrangement links TRBV2 to TRBJ2-7; no clear D gene. The CDR3 length is 14 residues. V lost 4 bases to trimming and J lost 3 bases, with 13 bases between them. Germline V gene sequence: CDR1 SNHLY, CDR2 FYNNEI.

CDR3 DNA sequence: TGTGCCAGCAGTGAAAACCCCGGGACCCACTATGGCTACACCTTC. This sequence encodes CASSENPGTHYGYTF. V is TRBV2 and J is TRBJ1-2; tentative D call: TRBD1 (5 bases). The germline V and J ends were trimmed by 2 bases and 3 bases, with 13 bases remaining between them. This CDR3 spans 15 amino acids. Germline lookup yields CDR1 SNHLY and CDR2 FYNNEI.

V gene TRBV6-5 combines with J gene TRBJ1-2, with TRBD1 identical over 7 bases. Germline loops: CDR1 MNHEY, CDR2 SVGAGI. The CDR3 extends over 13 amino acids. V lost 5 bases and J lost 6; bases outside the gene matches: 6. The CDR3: CASSIQGGNGYTF. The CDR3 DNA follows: TGTGCCAGCAGTATTCAGGGGGGGAATGGCTACACCTTC.

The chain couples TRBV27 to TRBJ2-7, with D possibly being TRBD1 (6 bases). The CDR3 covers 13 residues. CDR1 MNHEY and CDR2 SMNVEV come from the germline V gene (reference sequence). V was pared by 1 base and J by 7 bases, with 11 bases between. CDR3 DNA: TGTGCCAGCAGTTTATTGGGGGCTAGTGAGCAGTACTTC. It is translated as CASSLLGASEQYF.

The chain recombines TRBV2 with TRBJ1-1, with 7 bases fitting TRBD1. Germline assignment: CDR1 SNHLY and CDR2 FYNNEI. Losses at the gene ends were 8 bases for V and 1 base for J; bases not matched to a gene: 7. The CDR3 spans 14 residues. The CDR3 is CASVPDRENTEAFF. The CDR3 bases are TGTGCCAGCGTCCCCGACAGGGAGAACACTGAAGCTTTCTTT.

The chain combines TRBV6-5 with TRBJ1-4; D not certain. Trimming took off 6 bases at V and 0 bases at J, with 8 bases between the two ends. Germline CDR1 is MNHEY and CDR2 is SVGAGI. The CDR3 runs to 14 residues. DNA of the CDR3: TGTGCCAGCAGCGTGACCGCAACTAATGAAAAACTGTTTTTT. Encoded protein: CASSVTATNEKLFF.

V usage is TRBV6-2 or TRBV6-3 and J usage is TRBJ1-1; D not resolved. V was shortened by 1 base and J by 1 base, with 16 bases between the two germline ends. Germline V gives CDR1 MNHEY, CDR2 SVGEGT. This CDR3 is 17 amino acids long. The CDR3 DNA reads TGTGCCAGCAGTTACTGGTATGAGGGCGGCCCGAACACTGAAGCTTTCTTT. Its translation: CASSYWYEGGPNTEAFF.